These 18 T cell receptor beta chains share one sample of origin, sequenced in a study of CXCR3-negative and CXCR3-positive naive CD8 T cells. No antigen has been assigned to these receptors. TRB cDNA libraries were made by UMI-labeled 5' RACE. TCRdb reprocessed the 5' RACE reads and reports one entry per CDR3 protein, with no DNA. The table lists 150,000 to 160,000 distinct CDR3 sequences, with 0.45% to 0.6% in the top ten. The study's findings and limits: Hydrophobicity of TRB CDR3s was greater in CXCR3-positive naive cells than in CXCR3-negative naive cells.

The specimen sequenced was naive CXCR3+ CD8+ T cells from blood. Regarding subset: CD45RO-CCR7+CD27+CD95- naive CD8+ T cells expressing CXCR3 (TNR3+). Every receptor here comes from a human donor in good health. Some clones in this sample may be carry-over from other donors' samples.

The chain links TRBV7-3 to TRBJ2-1; TCRdb proposes TRBD1, but this gene call is untestable without DNA. Germline V gene lookup returns CDR1 SGHTA and CDR2 FQGTGA. This CDR3 is built from 18 residues. CDR3: CASSLIGGVAGSYNEQFF.

The V gene is TRBV7-6, the J gene TRBJ2-3. In germline, CDR1 is SGHVS, CDR2 FNYEAQ. The CDR3 spans 16 residues. The CDR3 loop is CASSLAPNLGTDTQYF.

This rearrangement joins TRBV15 to TRBJ2-1. The CDR3 has 14 amino acids. The germline CDR1 and CDR2 sequences are LNHNV and YYDKDF (reference sequence). CDR3 protein: CATSRDIGNNEQFF. Drawing the rest from reference TRBV15 and TRBJ2-1, the complete variable domain is DAMVIQNPRYQVTQFGKPVTLSCSQTLNHNVMYWYQQKSSQAPKLLFHYYDKDFNNEADTPDNFQSRRPNTSFCFLDIRSPGLGDTAMYLCATSRDIGNNEQFFGPGTRLTVL.

The rearrangement joins TRBV7-3 to TRBJ2-3; there is no DNA to check the TCRdb D call of TRBD2. This CDR3 contains 16 residues. Germline assignment: CDR1 SGHTA and CDR2 FQGTGA. The CDR3 sequence: CASSFLAGGPADTQYF.

The chain recombines TRBV6-5 with TRBJ2-2. The CDR3 contains 16 residues. Per the germline V gene, CDR1 is MNHEY and CDR2 is SVGAGI. CDR3 loop: CASSYSMGTNTGELFF.

This chain links TRBV6-4 with TRBJ2-1. This CDR3 comprises 14 residues. Germline CDR1 reads MRHNA; CDR2 reads SNTAGT. The CDR3 is CASSPNEEFNEQFF.

The V call is TRBV4-2, the J call TRBJ2-3. The CDR3 covers 14 residues. CDR1 is LGHNA and CDR2 is YNFKEQ in the germline V gene. The CDR3: CASSQGAASYAQYF.

V is TRBV29-1 and J is TRBJ1-2; the D call of TRBD1 rests on TCRdb alone, since no DNA is present to check it. The CDR3 loop spans 17 amino acids. Looked up from germline, CDR1 is SQVTM and CDR2 is ANQGSEA. The CDR3 reads CSVDGGRGTGEHYGYTF.

The chain links TRBV29-1 to TRBJ2-1; the TRBD1 assignment by TCRdb is unverifiable without DNA. The CDR3 runs to 12 residues. The germline CDR1 and CDR2 sequences are SQVTM and ANQGSEA. CDR3 protein: CSMPGQGYEQFF.

CDR3 region: CASLGATAGYGYTF. This chain joins TRBV12-3 or TRBV12-4 and TRBJ1-2; checking the TCRdb D call of TRBD1 is not possible without DNA. The CDR3 runs 14 residues.

The chain employs TRBV29-1 and TRBJ1-2. Germline values: CDR1 SQVTM, CDR2 ANQGSEA. This CDR3 region has 13 residues. The CDR3 reads CSVYRSVNYGYTF. The full variable domain, its missing parts supplied by reference TRBV29-1 and TRBJ1-2, is SAVISQKPSRDICQRGTSLTIQCQVDSQVTMMFWYRQQPGQSLTLIATANQGSEATYESGFVIDKFPISRPNLTFSTLTVSNMSPEDSSIYLCSVYRSVNYGYTFGSGTRLTVV.

The rearrangement links TRBV14 to TRBJ2-7; TCRdb's assignment of TRBD1 cannot be checked, as there is no DNA. Germline values: CDR1 SGHDN, CDR2 FVKESK. This CDR3 spans 15 amino acids. The CDR3 spells CASSARLRGDYEQYF.

J is TRBJ1-5 and V is TRBV20-1; TCRdb selects TRBD1, and the lack of DNA leaves this call unchecked. The germline V gene encodes CDR1 DFQATT and CDR2 SNEGSKA (reference sequence). CDR3 length equals 18 residues. This CDR3 reads CSASLDRGRLHSNQPQHF.

The V and J genes are TRBV12-3 or TRBV12-4 and TRBJ1-5; lacking DNA, the TRBD1 call made by TCRdb goes unchecked. The CDR3 is 16 amino acids. CDR3 loop: CASSINRDRVGQPQHF.

The chain has TRBV7-2 and TRBJ2-7; as DNA is missing, the TRBD1 call by TCRdb cannot be tested. CDR3 length: 14 residues. The germline V gene has CDR1 SGHTA and CDR2 FQGNSA. The CDR3 here is CASSSPGRSYEQYF.

The genes are TRBV12-3 or TRBV12-4 and TRBJ2-1; TCRdb picks TRBD1, but there is no DNA to check that call. There are 15 residues in the CDR3. This CDR3 reads CASSFGQGLNNEQFF.

The V gene is TRBV5-1, the J gene TRBJ2-7. The CDR3 has 12 amino acids. Per germline, CDR1 SGHRS and CDR2 YFSETQ. CDR3 amino acids: CASSFEGYEQYF.

V gene TRBV3-1 combines with J gene TRBJ2-1; TCRdb names TRBD2, which stays unverified in the absence of DNA. This CDR3 is 16 amino acids long. The germline V gene encodes CDR1 LGHDT and CDR2 YNNKEL (reference sequence). The CDR3: CASSQGTSGGVYEQFF.